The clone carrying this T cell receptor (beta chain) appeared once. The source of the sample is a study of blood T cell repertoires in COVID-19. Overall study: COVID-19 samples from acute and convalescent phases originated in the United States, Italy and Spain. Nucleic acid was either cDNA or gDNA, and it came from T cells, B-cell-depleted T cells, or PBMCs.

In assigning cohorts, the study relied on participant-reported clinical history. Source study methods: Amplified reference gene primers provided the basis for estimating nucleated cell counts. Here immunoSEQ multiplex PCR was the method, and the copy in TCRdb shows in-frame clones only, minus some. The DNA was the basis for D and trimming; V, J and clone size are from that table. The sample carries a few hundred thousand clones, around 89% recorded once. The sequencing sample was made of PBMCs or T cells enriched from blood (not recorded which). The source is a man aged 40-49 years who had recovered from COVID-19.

CDR3 in DNA: TGTGCCAGCAGCCAAGGCCGGACTAGCGGGACGGGGGAGACCCAGTACTTC. Encoded protein: CASSQGRTSGTGETQYF. This rearrangement joins TRBV3-1 (or the pseudogene TRBV3-2) to TRBJ2-5; 12 bases are shared with TRBD2. CDR3 length equals 17 residues. Germline values: CDR1 LGHDT, CDR2 YNNKEL (reference sequence). J was trimmed by 5 bases and V by 1 base; bases with no gene match: 8.